These 19 T cell receptor beta chains were sequenced from one sample in a study of T cells after yellow fever vaccination. TCRdb independently ran MiXCR on the 5' RACE reads; one entry per CDR3 protein. There are some 240,000 distinct CDR3 sequences in the sample; roughly 3.7% occur only once, and under 20% lies in the top ten. The sequencing used PBMCs, collected 15 days after the yellow fever booster vaccination. Source of these receptors: a man between 18 and 29 years old who received the YFV17D yellow fever vaccine.

V usage is TRBV5-5 and J usage is TRBJ2-6; TRBD1 matches at 10 bases. Germline CDR1 SGHKS, CDR2 YYEKEE (reference sequence). Trimming removed 1 base from V and 3 bases from J; junction bases left unmatched: 7. The CDR3 sequence is 18 residues long. The CDR3 sequence is CASSLQGQGVLGANVLTF. The DNA for the CDR3 is TGTGCCAGCAGCTTGCAAGGACAGGGGGTTCTTGGGGCCAACGTCCTGACTTTC.

This clonotype appeared many times. The chain has TRBV5-6 and TRBJ1-4, with a weak D call TRBD1 (5 bases). The CDR3 has 14 residues. V was trimmed by 7 bases and J by 8 bases, leaving 18 bases between them. The germline V gene encodes CDR1 SGHDT and CDR2 YYEEEE. The CDR3 loop reads CASLNRRQGEKLFF. As DNA, the CDR3 is TGTGCCAGCCTGAACAGGAGGCAAGGCGAAAAACTGTTTTTT.

This clonotype was seen repeatedly, ten times or more. V usage is TRBV7-2 and J usage is TRBJ1-1, with TRBD1 matching 7 bases. From germline, CDR1 is SGHTA and CDR2 FQGNSA. This CDR3 is 12 amino acids long. Losses at the gene ends were 1 base for V and 11 bases for J; bases not matched to a gene: 4. The CDR3 DNA sequence: TGTGCCAGCAGCTTAGGCCCACAGGGGGCTTTCTTT. This sequence encodes CASSLGPQGAFF. Filled out from reference TRBV7-2 and TRBJ1-1, the complete variable domain reads GAGVSQSPSNKVTEKGKDVELRCDPISGHTALYWYRQSLGQGLEFLIYFQGNSAPDKSGLPSDRFSAERTGGSVSTLTIQRTQQEDSAVYLCASSLGPQGAFFGQGTRLTVV.

At least ten counts were recorded for this clonotype. The chain recombines TRBV5-4 with TRBJ2-5; maybe TRBD2 (7 bases). This CDR3 is built from 15 residues. Germline lookup yields CDR1 SGHNT and CDR2 YYREEE (reference sequence). Trimming took off 5 bases at V and 5 bases at J, with 19 bases between the two ends. In DNA, the CDR3 is TGTGCCAGCAGTTCGGCGGGGGCCCCGAAGGAGACCCAGTACTTC. This translates into CASSSAGAPKETQYF.

This clonotype was detected ten times or more. The chain recombines TRBV12-3 or TRBV12-4 with TRBJ2-7; TRBD1 might be the D (5 bases). This CDR3 contains 14 residues. Trimming took 8 bases from V and 5 from J, leaving 19 bases between them. DNA for the CDR3: TGTGCCAGCCTCTTTGGGGCCTCTATGGACGAGCAGTACTTC. Translating it yields CASLFGASMDEQYF.

This clonotype was recorded at least ten times. The chain has TRBV29-1 and TRBJ2-1; 7 bases match TRBD1. Per germline, CDR1 SQVTM and CDR2 ANQGSEA. V dropped 4 bases and J dropped 3; count of bases not matched to a gene: 18. The CDR3 runs 18 residues. CDR3 sequence (DNA): TGCAGCGTTGTTTGGGCGGACAGGCTATTCTTCGTCTACAATGAGCAGTTCTTC. Translating it yields CSVVWADRLFFVYNEQFF.

This clonotype was recorded a few times. The rearrangement links TRBV3-1 to TRBJ1-2; 9 nucleotides align to TRBD1. The germline V gene has CDR1 LGHDT and CDR2 YNNKEL (reference sequence). Trimming at V came to 2 bases and at J to 4 bases, leaving 8 bases not matched to a gene. CDR3 size: 16 residues. CDR3 coding DNA: TGTGCCAGCAGCCAATCCTCCGGGACAGGGTCCTATGGCTACACCTTC. Translating it yields CASSQSSGTGSYGYTF.

This clonotype was counted many times. This sequence joins TRBV7-9 and TRBJ2-3, with 11 bases aligning to TRBD2. CDR3 length: 15 amino acids. J lost 4 bases, V lost 5 bases, and 5 bases had no gene match. Germline lookup yields CDR1 SEHNR and CDR2 FQNEAQ (reference sequence). The CDR3, as DNA: TGTGCCAGCAGCCCCGGGACTAGCGGAGCAGATACGCAGTATTTT. It specifies CASSPGTSGADTQYF.

This clonotype appeared many times. The chain carries TRBV15 and TRBJ2-5; 7 nucleotides agree with TRBD1. The CDR3 extends over 17 amino acids. V lost 1 base and J lost 4; bases outside the gene matches: 12. Germline CDR1 is LNHNV and CDR2 is YYDKDF (reference sequence). As DNA, the CDR3 is TGTGCCACCAGCAGAGCCTTGACCGGGACAGACAGAGAGACCCAGTACTTC. This gives the protein CATSRALTGTDRETQYF.

Ten or more counts support this clonotype. The chain is built from TRBV20-1 and TRBJ2-3, with D perhaps matching TRBD2 (5 bases). The CDR3 runs 14 residues. CDR1 is DFQATT and CDR2 is SNEGSKA in the germline V gene (reference sequence). Between the trimmed V and J ends, which lost 0 bases and 6 bases, there was a span of 13 bases. CDR3 amino acids: CSARDRGSRDTQYF. In nucleotides, the CDR3 is TGCAGTGCTAGAGATCGAGGGAGCCGCGATACGCAGTATTTT.

This clonotype was seen at least ten times. The chain recombines TRBV5-1 with TRBJ2-5, with 7 bases lining up with TRBD2. Germline values: CDR1 SGHRS, CDR2 YFSETQ. With V trimmed by 4 bases and J by 5 bases, 8 bases remained unmatched. This CDR3 comprises 14 residues. The CDR3 nucleotides read TGCGCCAGCAGCCAAGCCTTGGGGGGGGAGACCCAGTACTTC. This sequence encodes CASSQALGGETQYF.

Many counts were recorded for this clonotype. V and J are TRBV5-1 and TRBJ2-3; D gene uncertain. V was cut by 1 base and J by 9 bases, with 9 bases left in between. Germline V gene lookup returns CDR1 SGHRS and CDR2 YFSETQ. The CDR3 is made up of 12 amino acids. The CDR3, as DNA: TGCGCCAGCAGCTTGATGAGTGACACGCAGTATTTT. This sequence encodes CASSLMSDTQYF. Full variable domain (rest looked up from reference TRBV5-1 and TRBJ2-3): KAGVTQTPRYLIKTRGQQVTLSCSPISGHRSVSWYQQTPGQGLQFLFEYFSETQRNKGNFPGRFSGRQFSNSRSEMNVSTLELGDSALYLCASSLMSDTQYFGPGTRLTVL.

In its sample, this clonotype was seen many times. The chain couples TRBV5-4 to TRBJ2-3, with D perhaps being TRBD1 or TRBD2 (7 bases each). From germline, CDR1 is SGHNT and CDR2 YYREEE (reference sequence). This CDR3 comprises 18 residues. The V gene lost 0 bases and the J gene lost 4 bases, with 21 bases spanning the gap. CDR3 residues: CASSLVAGGAQLADTQYF. The CDR3 DNA is TGTGCCAGCAGCTTGGTAGCAGGGGGGGCCCAATTAGCAGATACGCAGTATTTT. The whole variable domain, filled in from reference TRBV5-4 and TRBJ2-3, reads ETGVTQSPTHLIKTRGQQVTLRCSSQSGHNTVSWYQQALGQGPQFIFQYYREEENGRGNFPPRFSGLQFPNYSSELNVNALELDDSALYLCASSLVAGGAQLADTQYFGPGTRLTVL.

This clonotype was found many times. V gene TRBV7-3 combines with J gene TRBJ1-2; 11 nucleotides line up with TRBD1. Germline V gene sequence: CDR1 SGHTA, CDR2 FQGTGA. The CDR3 consists of 13 residues. V dropped 4 bases and J dropped 7; count of bases not matched to a gene: 2. CDR3 region: CASSSGQGGGYTF. Here the CDR3 DNA reads TGTGCCAGCAGCTCGGGACAGGGGGGTGGCTACACCTTC.

This clonotype showed up many times. A much more abundant neighbour one base away suggests this may be a read error. The V gene is TRBV7-9, the J gene TRBJ2-5; D remains unclear. Germline CDR1 SEHNR, CDR2 FQNEAQ (reference sequence). CDR3 length equals 12 residues. This CDR3 is CAGSLYQETQYF. Written as DNA, the CDR3 is TGTGCCGGCAGCCTGTACCAAGAGACCCAGTACTTC. The full variable domain, rest sourced from reference TRBV7-9 and TRBJ2-5, is DTGVSQNPRHKITKRGQNVTFRCDPISEHNRLYWYRQTLGQGPEFLTYFQNEAQLEKSRLLSDRFSAERPKGSFSTLEIQRTEQGDSAMYLCAGSLYQETQYFGPGTRLLVL.

This chain joins TRBV6-4 and TRBJ1-2; 7 positions match TRBD1. The CDR3 has 13 residues. V gave up 2 bases and J gave up 8 bases; unmatched junction bases: 5. Germline-derived CDR1 and CDR2 are MRHNA and SNTAGT. CDR3: CASSDPDRKGYTF. The DNA of the CDR3 is TGTGCCAGCAGTGACCCGGACAGGAAAGGCTACACCTTC.

This clonotype was recorded at least ten times. This chain connects TRBV7-2 to TRBJ2-1; TRBD2 matches at 10 bases. The CDR3 contains 13 residues. From germline, CDR1 is SGHTA and CDR2 FQGNSA. V was pared by 5 bases and J by 7 bases, with 2 bases of the junction left unmatched. The CDR3 here is CASSRTSGNEQFF. The CDR3 DNA is TGTGCCAGCAGCCGGACTAGCGGAAATGAGCAGTTCTTC.

This clonotype was recorded many times. This sequence joins TRBV4-1 and TRBJ2-7; 8 nucleotides match TRBD1. V was pared by 1 base and J by 2 bases, with 4 bases of the junction left unmatched. The CDR3 sequence is 15 residues long. CDR1 is MGHRA, CDR2 YSYEKL, per germline. The CDR3 reads CASSQGTGYPYEQYF. CDR3 nucleotides: TGCGCCAGCAGCCAAGGGACAGGGTATCCCTACGAGCAGTACTTC.

This clonotype was counted many times. This sequence joins TRBV28 and TRBJ1-2, with TRBD1 matching over 8 bases. Germline V gene lookup returns CDR1 MDHEN and CDR2 SYDVKM. CDR3 length: 16 amino acids. Trimming took 6 bases from V and 0 from J; bases not matched to a gene: 9. The CDR3 nucleotides are TGTGCCAGCAGCCACAGTGACAGGGGCGCTAACTATGGCTACACCTTC. Encoded protein: CASSHSDRGANYGYTF.